The rows below give T cell receptor beta chains drawn from one sample of a study of T cell repertoires in cytomegalovirus infection. For these TCRs, the target antigens are not known. TCRdb redid the calling of the reads with MiXCR, one entry per CDR3 protein. The sample lists 80,000 or so distinct CDR3 sequences; 35% to 45% were seen once. Source: CD8+ T cells from cultured PBMCs, taken from culture after CMV antigen stimulation. These receptors were obtained from a human donor in good health (CMV status not recorded). Some clones in this sample may be carry-over from other donors' samples. Each CDR3 is given with its conserved first and last residue. The D gene is left open where the match is weak. Expanded clones are given a class, and other clones once, few, many or no size at all.

V gene	D gene	J gene	clone size	CDR3 DNA	CDR3 protein
TRBV10-3	NA	TRBJ1-5	NA	TGTGCCATCACCTCGGACAGCTATCAGCCCCAGCATTTT	CAITSDSYQPQHF
TRBV29-1	NA	TRBJ1-1	NA	TGCAGCGTTGAAGATGAAGAGCGGACTGAAGCTTTCTTT	CSVEDEERTEAFF
TRBV7-8	NA	TRBJ2-1	few	TGTGCCAGCAGCTTATGGGCGGCCACGGACAATGAGCAGTTCTTC	CASSLWAATDNEQFF
TRBV7-9	TRBD2	TRBJ2-5	NA	TGTGCCAGCAGCTCGGGACTAGCGGGGGTACAAGAGACCCAGTACTTC	CASSSGLAGVQETQYF
TRBV11-2	NA	TRBJ2-3	once	TGTGCCAGCAGCTTAGATCCCCCCGACGCCCGGGAGGATACGCAGTATTTT	CASSLDPPDAREDTQYF
TRBV4-1	NA	TRBJ2-2	NA	TGCGCCAGCCGTTCAGCCGCAGGGGACATTTTTACCGGGGAGCTGTTTTTT	CASRSAAGDIFTGELFF
TRBV7-8	NA	TRBJ1-2	NA	TGTGCCAGCAGCTTAGGATTCGCGGCAGGGTCGAATGGCTACACCTTC	CASSLGFAAGSNGYTF
TRBV4-3	NA	TRBJ1-2	many	TGCGCCAGCAGCCAAGGGGGCAGAAGCAACTATGGCTACACCTTC	CASSQGGRSNYGYTF
TRBV2	TRBD2	TRBJ2-3	NA	TGTGCCAGCAGTGGGTCGGGACTAGAAGAAACAGATACGCAGTATTTT	CASSGSGLEETDTQYF
TRBV12-3/TRBV12-4	NA	TRBJ2-1	NA	TGTGCCAGCAGTTTAGCAGGGCGGAATGAGCAGTTCTTC	CASSLAGRNEQFF
TRBV7-9	NA	TRBJ1-2	NA	TGTGCCAGCAGCTTAAAAGATGGCTACACCTTC	CASSLKDGYTF
TRBV15	NA	TRBJ2-1	NA	TGTGCCACCAGAAAGACCAGGGACTACAATGAGCAGTTCTTC	CATRKTRDYNEQFF
TRBV20-1	TRBD2	TRBJ2-5	NA	TGCAGTGCTAGTGCTAGCGGAAAAACCAGGATTGTCCAAGAGACCCAGTACTTC	CSASASGKTRIVQETQYF
TRBV9	NA	TRBJ2-2	few	TGTGCCAGCAGCGTAGGTTTAGATAGCACCGGGGAGCTGTTTTTT	CASSVGLDSTGELFF
TRBV7-6	NA	TRBJ1-2	NA	TGTGCCAGCAGCTCAGTTTACCGAGGCTATGGCTACACCTTC	CASSSVYRGYGYTF
TRBV19	TRBD1	TRBJ1-1	NA	TGTGCCAGTAGTATAGATCAGGACAGGTCTGAAGCTTTCTTT	CASSIDQDRSEAFF
TRBV7-9	NA	TRBJ1-2	NA	TGTGCCAGCAGCTTAGCCATCTCGTCAGGTCTTCAGGCCCTCGGTGGAGACACCTTC	CASSLAISSGLQALGGDTF
TRBV7-6	NA	TRBJ1-2	many	TGTGCCAGCAGCCCTGGGGGGCCCGCCGGTCCCTATGGCTACACCTTC	CASSPGGPAGPYGYTF
TRBV28	NA	TRBJ2-5	many	TGTGCCAGCAGACCGGGACGCCTACAACAAGAGACCCAGTACTTC	CASRPGRLQQETQYF
TRBV7-9	NA	TRBJ1-3	NA	TGTGCCAGCAGCGCGACGAGCGGACGGACCTCTGGAAACACCATATATTTT	CASSATSGRTSGNTIYF
TRBV7-9	NA	TRBJ1-3	few	TGTGCCAGCAGCTTAGGGGTAGAAAGGGACGTCTCTGGAAACACCATATATTTT	CASSLGVERDVSGNTIYF
TRBV19	NA	TRBJ1-5	NA	TGTGCCAGTAGTAATGCGGCTAATCAGCCCCAGCATTTT	CASSNAANQPQHF
TRBV7-8	NA	TRBJ2-7	many	TGTGCCAGCAGCCTTTACCCGGGGGCGGCCTACGAGCAGTACTTC	CASSLYPGAAYEQYF
TRBV12-3/TRBV12-4	NA	TRBJ1-4	NA	TGTGCCAGCAGCGCGGGGGTGGAAAAACTGTTTTTT	CASSAGVEKLFF
TRBV19	NA	TRBJ1-5	NA	TGTGCCACTCAACTAGGTGGCAATCAGCCCCAGCATTTT	CATQLGGNQPQHF
TRBV7-2	TRBD1	TRBJ2-7	many	TGTGCCAGCAGCTTGCTGGGACAGGGAGTCCACGAGCAGTACTTC	CASSLLGQGVHEQYF
TRBV7-9	NA	TRBJ1-3	NA	TGTGCCAGCAGCTTAGGGGCCAGCTCTGGAAACACCATATATTTT	CASSLGASSGNTIYF
TRBV7-2	NA	TRBJ1-2	many	TGTGCCTTAGGTTATCCGGGACGCACTAACTATGGCTACACCTTC	CALGYPGRTNYGYTF
TRBV20-1	TRBD1	TRBJ2-3	NA	TGCAGTGCTAGATCACTAACCGGGACAGGGTGGGGCACAGATACGCAGTATTTT	CSARSLTGTGWGTDTQYF
TRBV15	NA	TRBJ1-6	NA	TGTGCCACCAGCAGGTGGGCCTCCTATAATTCACCCCTCCACTTT	CATSRWASYNSPLHF
TRBV7-2	NA	TRBJ2-5	NA	TGTGCCAGCAGCACGTACACAGGAGACCAAGAGACCCAGTACTTC	CASSTYTGDQETQYF
TRBV5-6	NA	TRBJ2-3	NA	TGTGCCAGCAGCTTGGTCCTTGGGGAGGGCACAGATACGCAGTATTTT	CASSLVLGEGTDTQYF
TRBV7-8	NA	TRBJ1-4	few	TGTGCCAGCAGCGCGACAGTTTTGAGCGGAAAACTGTTTTTT	CASSATVLSGKLFF
TRBV10-3	TRBD2	TRBJ2-7	NA	TGTGCCATCAGCCAGGACAGCGGGGGTTACGAGCAGTACTTC	CAISQDSGGYEQYF
TRBV7-6	NA	TRBJ2-2	NA	TGTGCCAGCAGCTTAGTCAGTCCTGGATTGAACACCGGGGAGCTGTTTTTT	CASSLVSPGLNTGELFF
TRBV7-8	NA	TRBJ2-3	NA	TGTGCCAGCAGCCCTTCTCGGGGGTGGGGCACAGATACGCAGTATTTT	CASSPSRGWGTDTQYF
TRBV7-7	TRBD1	TRBJ2-1	few	TGTGCTAGCAGCTTAGCGCAGGGGACAGGGAATGAGCAGTTCTTC	CASSLAQGTGNEQFF
TRBV7-9	NA	TRBJ2-7	NA	TGTGCCAGCAGCTTAGAATCTGGGACAAAGACCTACGAGCAGTACTTC	CASSLESGTKTYEQYF
TRBV7-8	NA	TRBJ1-2	NA	TGTGCCAGCAGCCTGGTCGGGGGCTACACCTTC	CASSLVGGYTF
TRBV28	TRBD1	TRBJ1-5	NA	TGTGCCAGCAGTGGGGGACAGATTTATCAGCCCCAGCATTTT	CASSGGQIYQPQHF
TRBV20-1	NA	TRBJ2-1	once	TGCAGTGCTAGAGACCAAGGGCGGGCCTCCAATGAGCAGTTCTTC	CSARDQGRASNEQFF
TRBV4-1	NA	TRBJ1-5	NA	TGCGCCAGCAGCCCTACAGACTGGGAGGGCAATCAGCCCCAGCATTTT	CASSPTDWEGNQPQHF
TRBV7-2	TRBD1	TRBJ1-3	many	TGTGCCAGCAACCGCCTACAGGGGGCGAGTGGAAACACCATATATTTT	CASNRLQGASGNTIYF
TRBV4-3	TRBD2	TRBJ2-1	NA	TGCGCCAGCAGCCAAGATTCCCTCGGACTAGCGGGGGGCGGTGAGCAGTTCTTC	CASSQDSLGLAGGGEQFF